The source of this T cell receptor beta chain is a study of identical twins. Remarks on this clonotype: The antigen remains unidentified.

A universal primer site was incorporated via template switching, and the cDNA contained unique molecular identifiers. In TCRdb, the 5' RACE reads were re-called with MiXCR into one record per CDR3 protein. The table records about 690,000 distinct CDR3 sequences, less than 7% of them present only once. Only healthy Caucasians were included as donors. From germline, CDR1 is SGHTA and CDR2 FQGNSA. Trimming removed 2 bases from V and 4 bases from J, with 9 bases in between. This CDR3 has 14 amino acids. Study-wide points: Memory repertoires lacked the insertion deficit that abundant cord blood beta clonotypes showed.

The chain employs TRBV7-2 and TRBJ2-1; D gene ambiguous. The sample was naive T cells sorted from blood. The sequence came from a man aged 18 to 29 in good health. The CDR3 sequence: CASSLTSLYNEQFF. In nucleotides, the CDR3 is TGTGCCAGCAGCTTAACCTCCCTATACAATGAGCAGTTCTTC.